This TCR beta chain was identified in a study of blood T cell repertoires in COVID-19. Looking at the study overall: The samples span acute and convalescent COVID-19 from the United States, Italy and Spain. From T cells, B-cell-depleted T cells, or PBMCs came the material, which was cDNA or gDNA.

Study processing details: Amplification of reference gene primers was used by the study to estimate nucleated cell counts. Profiled with immunoSEQ multiplex PCR; TCRdb holds only in-frame clones, not every one. D and trimming come from the DNA, and the V and J calls and clone size come from that table. The data hold about 210,000 clones, with approximately 82% observed a single time. This clone was counted once. The CDR3 is 12 amino acids. The V gene lost 3 bases and the J gene lost 7 bases, with 9 bases spanning the gap. Germline lookup yields CDR1 MNHNS and CDR2 SASEGT. Material for sequencing was peripheral blood. The chain employs TRBV6-1 and TRBJ1-1; D is uncertain. The source is a woman between 50 and 59 years old with acute or convalescent COVID-19. In nucleotides, the CDR3 is TGTGCCAGCAGTGATGTGTTGAGTGAAGCTTTCTTT. This encodes CASSDVLSEAFF.